Here is one T cell receptor (beta chain) with its context. The antigen is not known. This sample is drawn from a study of long-term antiretroviral therapy in people with HIV. Study results and limitations: Blood sampling spanned 2004 to 2017, possibly under older ART regimens.

Survey-level resolution applied to immunoSEQ assay v3.0. TCRdb's table, derived via immunoSEQ multiplex PCR, lists solely in-frame clones and lacks some. The sample has under 45,000 clones; 70% to 90% are singletons. This TCR was sampled from a woman in her thirties with HIV. The sequencing here drew on unsorted PBMCs, taken roughly 2.8 years before starting antiretroviral therapy.

The CDR3 region is CASSPGLRNTIYF. The DNA for the CDR3 is TGTGCCAGCAGTCCAGGCTTGAGAAACACCATATATTTT. This rearrangement joins TRBV27 to TRBJ1-3; D gene unclear. Trimming stripped 5 bases from V and 5 bases from J, with 10 bases between. The V gene's germline CDR1 is MNHEY and CDR2 SMNVEV (reference sequence). The CDR3 covers 13 residues.